The 13 T cell receptor beta chains below all came from one sample that was sequenced in a study of blood T cell repertoires in COVID-19. Method: immunoSEQ multiplex PCR; TCRdb's copy keeps in-frame clones and lacks some. This table holds about 260,000 clones, 85% found once. Sequencing used peripheral blood. The source is a human donor in a cohort sampled during active COVID-19.

V is TRBV14 and J is TRBJ2-5, with 11 nucleotides matching TRBD2. The CDR3 covers 17 residues. Germline CDR1 reads SGHDN; CDR2 reads FVKESK. The junction had 7 bases not matched to a gene; V was cut back by 0 bases and J by 4 bases. CDR3 region: CASSQDRRLAGGETQYF. The CDR3 nucleotides read TGTGCCAGCAGCCAAGACCGGAGGCTAGCGGGAGGAGAGACCCAGTACTTC.

The chain links TRBV7-2 to TRBJ1-2; TRBD1 agrees at 9 bases. Germline trimming cut 3 bases from V and 6 bases from J; bases unmatched to any gene: 11. Looked up from germline, CDR1 is SGHTA and CDR2 is FQGNSA. This CDR3 has 16 residues. The CDR3 DNA follows: TGTGCCAGCAGCTTGGGACAGGGAAATAGGGTTGATGGCTACACCTTC. Protein: CASSLGQGNRVDGYTF. The full variable domain, its missing parts supplied by reference TRBV7-2 and TRBJ1-2, is GAGVSQSPSNKVTEKGKDVELRCDPISGHTALYWYRQSLGQGLEFLIYFQGNSAPDKSGLPSDRFSAERTGGSVSTLTIQRTQQEDSAVYLCASSLGQGNRVDGYTFGSGTRLTVV.

In this sample, this clone turned up once. The chain is built from TRBV5-1 and TRBJ2-2, with TRBD1 as a possible D gene (6 bases). V lost 2 bases, J lost 3 bases, and 8 bases lay in between. Germline V gives CDR1 SGHRS, CDR2 YFSETQ. The CDR3 is made up of 14 amino acids. The CDR3 nucleotides are TGCGCCAGCAGCTTCGGACAGCACACCGGGGAGCTGTTTTTT. Protein product: CASSFGQHTGELFF.

This clone was observed a handful of times. CDR3 residues: CASTTTGIGTQYF. The DNA of the CDR3 is TGTGCCAGTACGACTACAGGGATCGGTACGCAGTATTTT. The V and J genes are TRBV19 and TRBJ2-3, with D perhaps matching TRBD1 (6 bases). The CDR3 has 13 residues. Deletions cut 7 bases from V and 8 bases from J, with 16 bases between. CDR1 LNHDA and CDR2 SQIVND come from the germline V gene (reference sequence).

This clone was detected a few times. This sequence joins TRBV18 and TRBJ2-2, with D perhaps TRBD2 (6 bases). The CDR3 runs 14 residues. Germline V gene sequence: CDR1 KGHSH, CDR2 LQKENI. V gave up 5 bases and J gave up 1 base, with 8 bases separating them. The CDR3 DNA reads TGTGCCAGCTCAGACGGGGGGAACACCGGGGAGCTGTTTTTT. It is translated as CASSDGGNTGELFF.

The chain recombines TRBV28 with TRBJ2-6; D is possibly TRBD1 (5 bases). V shed 6 bases and J shed 0 bases, with 12 bases lying between them. The CDR3 sequence is 16 residues long. CDR1 is MDHEN and CDR2 is SYDVKM in the germline V gene. The CDR3 DNA sequence: TGTGCCAGCAGCCCCCTCGACAGCTCTGGGGCCAACGTCCTGACTTTC. Residues: CASSPLDSSGANVLTF.

The chain links TRBV11-3 to TRBJ1-2; TRBD1 agrees at 7 bases. CDR1 and CDR2 (germline): SGHNT, YENEEA. Trimming at V came to 6 bases and at J to 0 bases, leaving 4 bases not matched to a gene. This CDR3 has 14 residues. CDR3 amino acids: CASREDRTNYGYTF. CDR3 bases: TGTGCCAGCAGGGAGGACAGGACTAACTATGGCTACACCTTC. Filled out from reference TRBV11-3 and TRBJ1-2, the complete variable domain reads EAGVVQSPRYKIIEKKQPVAFWCNPISGHNTLYWYLQNLGQGPELLIRYENEEAVDDSQLPKDRFSAERLKGVDSTLKIQPAELGDSAVYLCASREDRTNYGYTFGSGTRLTVV.

J is TRBJ1-2 and V is TRBV4-1; 9 bases are a match to TRBD1. Per germline, CDR1 MGHRA and CDR2 YSYEKL. The ends lost 5 bases at V and 2 bases at J; junction bases unmatched: 6. The CDR3 is 15 residues long. CDR3 protein: CASSTRQGGNYGYTF. CDR3 nucleotide sequence: TGCGCCAGCAGCACCCGACAGGGGGGGAACTATGGCTACACCTTC.

This clone came up a few times. The V call is TRBV5-5, the J call TRBJ1-2; TRBD1 agrees at 7 bases. The CDR3 has 14 amino acids. Germline V gene sequence: CDR1 SGHKS, CDR2 YYEKEE (reference sequence). V lost 0 bases to trimming and J lost 4 bases; unmatched junction nucleotides: 3. CDR3 protein: CASSLVAGGYGYTF. DNA for the CDR3: TGTGCCAGCAGCTTGGTGGCAGGGGGCTATGGCTACACCTTC.

The V and J genes are TRBV28 and TRBJ2-2, with D possibly being TRBD1 (6 bases). Trimming pared 11 bases from V and 6 bases from J, leaving 13 bases between. This CDR3 is built from 12 residues. Germline V gene data show CDR1 as MDHEN and CDR2 as SYDVKM. The CDR3, as DNA: TGTGCCTTACAGGGTCGGTCCGGGGAGCTGTTTTTT. It translates to CALQGRSGELFF.

CDR3 nucleotide sequence: TGTGCCAGCAGTCGGGCTAGCGGGATAGATACGCAGTATTTT. Translated, it gives CASSRASGIDTQYF. The chain has TRBV6-2 or TRBV6-3 and TRBJ2-3, with 9 bases identical to TRBD2. J gave up 5 bases and V 5 bases, and 5 bases lay outside the gene matches. The CDR3 is 14 amino acids. From germline, CDR1 is MNHEY and CDR2 SVGEGT.

This clone has just one count. The V and J genes are TRBV28 and TRBJ1-1; 7 positions match TRBD1. J was trimmed by 8 bases and V by 7 bases; bases with no gene match: 13. This CDR3 is 14 amino acids long. Germline V gene data show CDR1 as MDHEN and CDR2 as SYDVKM. The CDR3 coding sequence is TGTGCCAGCACCCAATCTCCCGGACAGGACGAAGCTTTCTTT. Protein product: CASTQSPGQDEAFF.

This clone came up a few times. This CDR3 is CASSSHKDDRPRTSASYEQYF. DNA of the CDR3: TGTGCCAGCAGCTCCCATAAAGACGACAGGCCGAGGACTAGCGCCTCCTACGAGCAGTACTTC. This chain joins TRBV13 and TRBJ2-7; TRBD2 matches at 9 bases. The CDR3 contains 21 residues. The junction had 22 bases not matched to a gene; V was cut back by 4 bases and J by 0 bases. The germline V gene has CDR1 PRHDT and CDR2 FYEKMQ (reference sequence).